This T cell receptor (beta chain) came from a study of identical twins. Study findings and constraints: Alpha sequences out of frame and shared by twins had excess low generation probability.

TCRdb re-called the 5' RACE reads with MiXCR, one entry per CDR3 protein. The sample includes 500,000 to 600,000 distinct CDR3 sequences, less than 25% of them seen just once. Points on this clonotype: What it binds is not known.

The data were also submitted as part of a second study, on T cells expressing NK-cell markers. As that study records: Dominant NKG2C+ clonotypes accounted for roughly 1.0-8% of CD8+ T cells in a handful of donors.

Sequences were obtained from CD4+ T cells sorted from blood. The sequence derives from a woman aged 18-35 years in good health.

The CDR3 bases are TGTGCCAGCAGATCGAGGGGTCTTAGCGGGGGTGGGGATGAGCAGTTCTTC. Protein: CASRSRGLSGGGDEQFF. This rearrangement joins TRBV12-3 or TRBV12-4 to TRBJ2-1; 9 bases are shared with TRBD2. CDR3 length equals 17 residues. V shed 6 bases, J shed 8 bases, and the junction held 17 bases outside the gene matches.